This TCR beta chain stems from a study of cytotoxic CD8 clonotypes in ibrutinib-treated CLL. Study context: Average yields of approximately 260,000 productive templates and 94,082 productive rearrangements characterized the samples.

Germline CDR1 SGHDT, CDR2 YYEEEE. Trimming took 4 bases from V and 10 from J, leaving 12 bases between them. The CDR3 sequence is 12 residues long. Some clones are missing from TCRdb's copy, which holds only in-frame ones; the method was immunoSEQ multiplex PCR. The profile shows 50,000 to 70,000 clones, roughly 54% of them singletons. The receptor was derived from a human donor with chronic lymphocytic leukemia. The source material was PBMCs, sampled at disease progression, from a patient treated with ibrutinib. V gene TRBV5-6 combines with J gene TRBJ2-1, with D tentatively TRBD1 (5 bases). The CDR3 DNA reads as TGTGCCAGCAGCCTGCAGGGTAGGGAGCAGTTCTTC. Its protein is CASSLQGREQFF.